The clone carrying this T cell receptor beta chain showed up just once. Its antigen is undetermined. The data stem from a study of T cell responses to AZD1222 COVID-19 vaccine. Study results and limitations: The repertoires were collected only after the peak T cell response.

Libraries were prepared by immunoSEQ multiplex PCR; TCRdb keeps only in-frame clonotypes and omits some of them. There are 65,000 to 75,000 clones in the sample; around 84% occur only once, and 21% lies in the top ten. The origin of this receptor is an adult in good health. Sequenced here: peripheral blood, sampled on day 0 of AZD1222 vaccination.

CDR3 DNA: TGTGCCAGCAGTTTATTGGGGGCAGGGAGGACCCACGAGCAGTACTTC. Its translation is CASSLLGAGRTHEQYF. The V gene is TRBV27, the J gene TRBJ2-7, with D possibly being TRBD1 or TRBD2 (6 bases each). V lost 1 base to trimming and J lost 5 bases, with 18 bases between them. The CDR3 length is 16 residues. Germline V gene sequence: CDR1 MNHEY, CDR2 SMNVEV (reference sequence).